This T cell receptor (beta chain) was captured by sequencing in a study of T cells in Graves' hyperthyroidism and ophthalmopathy. Study in general: Staff took peripheral blood when the initial diagnosis was made, before any treatment began.

The CDR3 is 14 amino acids. V dropped 6 bases and J dropped 4 bases, with 15 bases sitting between them. Amplified regions were TCR beta CDR3 sequences from RNA transcripts. HTBI primers drove first-round RT-PCR of the TCR CDR3. Via MiXCR, TCRdb re-called the multiplex PCR reads, giving one row per CDR3 protein. The profile covers 500,000 to 550,000 distinct CDR3 sequences, with around 20% appearing a single time and around 27% taken by the ten largest. The origin of this receptor is a man between 18 and 35 years old with Graves' hyperthyroidism. Input material: blood. The chain has TRBV12-3 or TRBV12-4 and TRBJ2-5; D perhaps matches TRBD1 (5 bases). This CDR3 is CASSAKVGRETQYF. Written as DNA, the CDR3 is TGTGCCAGCAGCGCCAAGGTGGGGCGAGAGACCCAGTACTTC.